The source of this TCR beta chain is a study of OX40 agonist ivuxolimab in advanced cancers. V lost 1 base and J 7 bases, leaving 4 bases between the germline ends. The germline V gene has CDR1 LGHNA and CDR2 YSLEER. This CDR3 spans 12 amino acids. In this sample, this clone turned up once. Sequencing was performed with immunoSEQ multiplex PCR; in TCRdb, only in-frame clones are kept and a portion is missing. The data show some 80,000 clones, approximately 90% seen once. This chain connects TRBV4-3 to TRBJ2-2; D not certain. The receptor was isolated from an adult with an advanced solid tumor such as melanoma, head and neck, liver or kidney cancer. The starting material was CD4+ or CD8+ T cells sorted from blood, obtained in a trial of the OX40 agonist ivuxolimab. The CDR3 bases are TGCGCCAGCAGCCAAGTGGGCGGGGAGCTGTTTTTT. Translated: CASSQVGGELFF.